These 17 T cell receptor beta chains were all obtained from the same sample, sequenced in a study of T cells after posttransplantation cyclophosphamide. Clones were read by immunoSEQ multiplex PCR, and TCRdb kept only the in-frame ones, dropping some. The sample presents some 37,000 clones, none singletons. What was sequenced was PBMCs. The receptors here all came from a girl aged 5 to 17 in good health, CMV-negative, and a related stem cell transplant donor.

This clone was counted at least ten times. The chain uses TRBV19 and TRBJ1-2, with a weak D call TRBD1 (6 bases). Germline assignment: CDR1 LNHDA and CDR2 SQIVND (reference sequence). V was pared by 3 bases and J by 0 bases, with 8 bases between. The CDR3 has 14 residues. This chain's CDR3 is CASSMDSTNYGYTF. Written as DNA, the CDR3 is TGTGCCAGTAGTATGGACAGTACTAACTATGGCTACACCTTC.

This clone was detected a few times. This chain links TRBV6-5 with TRBJ1-3; no firm D call. Germline V gene sequence: CDR1 MNHEY, CDR2 SVGAGI. The CDR3 totals 13 residues. V gave up 2 bases and J gave up 4 bases, with 6 bases separating them. CDR3 loop: CASSYPEGNTIYF. The CDR3 bases are TGTGCCAGCAGTTACCCCGAGGGAAACACCATATATTTT.

This clone was seen ten or more times. The chain couples TRBV10-3 to TRBJ1-2, with 7 positions matching TRBD1. V dropped 6 bases and J dropped 4; count of bases not matched to a gene: 2. This CDR3 is 12 amino acids long. The germline V gene encodes CDR1 ENHRY and CDR2 SYGVKD. The CDR3 DNA is TGTGCCATCAGCGGGACAGCCTATGGCTACACCTTC. It translates to CAISGTAYGYTF.

The rearrangement joins TRBV4-1 to TRBJ2-3, with TRBD2 matching over 7 bases. The germline V gene has CDR1 MGHRA and CDR2 YSYEKL. With 3 bases clipped from V and 1 base from J, the junction kept 7 bases outside the gene matches. This CDR3 is 16 amino acids long. The CDR3 sequence: CASSHFSGLGTDTQYF. In DNA form, the CDR3 reads TGCGCCAGCAGCCACTTTAGCGGGCTCGGCACAGATACGCAGTATTTT.

This clone was detected a few times. The V call is TRBV5-6, the J call TRBJ2-3; 7 positions match TRBD2. J lost 2 bases, V lost 4 bases, and 7 bases had no gene match. This CDR3 has 15 residues. Germline CDR1 is SGHDT and CDR2 is YYEEEE. CDR3 bases: TGTGCCAGCAGCCGACCCGGGACTAACACAGATACGCAGTATTTT. Translating gives CASSRPGTNTDTQYF.

This clone was seen a few times. The chain couples TRBV6-4 to TRBJ2-1; 11 bases align to TRBD2. Germline V gene sequence: CDR1 MRHNA, CDR2 SNTAGT. V trimming: 2 bases; J trimming: 9 bases; junction bases outside the gene matches: 6. This CDR3 is built from 15 residues. CDR3 amino acids: CASSDGLAGGSEQFF. CDR3 sequence (DNA): TGTGCCAGCAGTGACGGGCTAGCGGGAGGTAGTGAGCAGTTCTTC.

This clone occurred a few times. The CDR3 nucleotides read TGTGCCAGCAGCGTAGAGGACTGCATCCAAGAGACCCAGTACTTC. Its protein is CASSVEDCIQETQYF. The chain recombines TRBV9 with TRBJ2-5; a weak D match, TRBD2 (5 bases). Trimming pared 0 bases from V and 1 base from J, leaving 10 bases between. The CDR3 is 15 amino acids. Germline CDR1 SGDLS, CDR2 YYNGEE.

The table lists this clone with many counts. The gene calls are TRBV4-1 and TRBJ2-7, with no clear D. V was pared by 0 bases and J by 1 base, with 7 bases between. The CDR3 is made up of 14 amino acids. Germline V gene data show CDR1 as MGHRA and CDR2 as YSYEKL. CDR3: CASSQERSSYEQYF. CDR3 bases: TGCGCCAGCAGCCAAGAGAGGAGTTCCTACGAGCAGTACTTC.

This chain joins TRBV18 and TRBJ1-1, with 7 bases matching TRBD1. With V trimmed by 2 bases and J by 5 bases, 8 bases remained unmatched. Germline V lookup: CDR1 KGHSH, CDR2 LQKENI. The length of the CDR3 is 15 residues. CDR3 region: CASSPTQGRGTEAFF. The CDR3 DNA sequence: TGTGCCAGCTCACCAACACAGGGGCGGGGAACTGAAGCTTTCTTT.

This clone was seen repeatedly, ten times or more. The genes are TRBV6-5 and TRBJ1-2, with D possibly TRBD1 on 5 matching bases. From germline, CDR1 is MNHEY and CDR2 SVGAGI. This CDR3 has 13 residues. The V end was cut by 4 bases, the J end by 7 bases, with 13 bases between. The CDR3 loop is CASSSSTVFGYTF. The CDR3 DNA reads as TGTGCCAGCAGTTCATCGACAGTCTTTGGCTACACCTTC.

This clone came up many times. The chain couples TRBV4-2 to TRBJ2-5, with TRBD2 matching over 7 bases. J lost 2 bases, V lost 1 base, and 10 bases had no gene match. CDR1 LGHNA and CDR2 YNFKEQ come from the germline V gene. This CDR3 spans 17 amino acids. The CDR3 DNA reads as TGTGCCAGCAGCCAAGTAAGTCAGCGGGGTCTTCAAGAGACCCAGTACTTC. As protein: CASSQVSQRGLQETQYF.

This clone was detected a few times. This rearrangement joins TRBV6-5 to TRBJ1-5; 10 bases are shared with TRBD1. Matching the DNA end better, TRBJ2-3 makes the J call doubtful. The CDR3 runs 15 residues. Germline loops: CDR1 MNHEY, CDR2 SVGAGI. This CDR3 is CASSWDRGLNQPQYF. The CDR3 coding sequence is TGTGCCAGCAGTTGGGACAGGGGACTCAATCAGCCCCAGTATTTT.

Ten or more counts support this clone. The CDR3 loop is CAWSATGVTF. Written as DNA, the CDR3 is TGTGCCTGGAGTGCGACAGGGGTCACCTTC. V usage is TRBV30 and J usage is TRBJ1-2, with 8 bases aligning to TRBD1. This CDR3 contains 10 residues. The J segment lost 13 bases and the V segment lost 1 base, leaving 2 bases of the junction unmatched. The germline V gene has CDR1 GTSNPN and CDR2 SVGIG (reference sequence). Full variable domain (outside the CDR3, taken from reference TRBV30 and TRBJ1-2): SQTIHQWPATLVQPVGSPLSLECTVEGTSNPNLYWYRQAAGRGLQLLFYSVGIGQISSEVPQNLSASRPQDRQFILSSKKLLLSDSGFYLCAWSATGVTFGSGTRLTVV.

This clone was picked up many times. The chain links TRBV19 to TRBJ1-4, with a weak D call TRBD1 (6 bases). CDR3 length: 15 amino acids. CDR1 is LNHDA and CDR2 is SQIVND in the germline V gene (reference sequence). Deletions cut 4 bases from V and 4 bases from J, with 13 bases between. The CDR3 DNA is TGTGCCAGTAGTAACTCGGACAGTTATAATGAAAAACTGTTTTTT. Translating it yields CASSNSDSYNEKLFF. The full variable domain, its missing parts supplied by reference TRBV19 and TRBJ1-4, is DGGITQSPKYLFRKEGQNVTLSCEQNLNHDAMYWYRQDPGQGLRLIYYSQIVNDFQKGDIAEGYSVSREKKESFPLTVTSAQKNPTAFYLCASSNSDSYNEKLFFGSGTQLSVL.

The chain combines TRBV7-9 with TRBJ1-5; no clear D gene. Germline V gives CDR1 SEHNR, CDR2 FQNEAQ (reference sequence). Trimming pared 4 bases from V and 6 bases from J, leaving 10 bases between. The CDR3 length is 13 residues. In DNA form, the CDR3 reads TGTGCCAGCAGCTCACTCCAGGTTCAGCCCCAGCATTTT. It specifies CASSSLQVQPQHF. The variable domain in full, completed from reference TRBV7-9 and TRBJ1-5, reads DTGVSQNPRHKITKRGQNVTFRCDPISEHNRLYWYRQTLGQGPEFLTYFQNEAQLEKSRLLSDRFSAERPKGSFSTLEIQRTEQGDSAMYLCASSSLQVQPQHFGDGTRLSIL.

This clone was recorded a few times. V usage is TRBV6-5 and J usage is TRBJ2-7, with 9 nucleotides matching TRBD1. The CDR3 covers 13 residues. V gave up 6 bases and J gave up 4 bases; unmatched junction bases: 4. CDR1 is MNHEY and CDR2 is SVGAGI in the germline V gene. DNA for the CDR3: TGTGCCAGCAGACCGGACAGGGGTTACGAGCAGTACTTC. Translated: CASRPDRGYEQYF.

This clone was observed many times. The chain couples TRBV7-2 to TRBJ2-3; 10 bases are a match to TRBD2. V was pared by 4 bases and J by 5 bases, with 6 bases of the junction left unmatched. Germline CDR1 reads SGHTA; CDR2 reads FQGNSA. The CDR3 spans 15 residues. This chain's CDR3 is CASSSKLAGQDTQYF. The DNA of the CDR3 is TGTGCCAGCAGCTCTAAACTAGCGGGGCAAGATACGCAGTATTTT.